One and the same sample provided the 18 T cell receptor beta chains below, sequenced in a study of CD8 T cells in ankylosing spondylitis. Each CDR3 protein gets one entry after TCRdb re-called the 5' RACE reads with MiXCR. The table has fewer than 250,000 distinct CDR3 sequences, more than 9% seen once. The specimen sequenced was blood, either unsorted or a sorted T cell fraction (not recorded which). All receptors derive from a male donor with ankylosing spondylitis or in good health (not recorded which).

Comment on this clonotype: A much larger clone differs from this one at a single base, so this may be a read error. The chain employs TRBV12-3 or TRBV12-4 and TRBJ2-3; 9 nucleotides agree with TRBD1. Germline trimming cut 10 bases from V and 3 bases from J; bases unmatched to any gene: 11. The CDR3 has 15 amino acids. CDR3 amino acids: CANRDTGQGTDTQYF. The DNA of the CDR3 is TGTGCCAACAGGGATACGGGACAGGGAACAGATACGCAGTATTTT.

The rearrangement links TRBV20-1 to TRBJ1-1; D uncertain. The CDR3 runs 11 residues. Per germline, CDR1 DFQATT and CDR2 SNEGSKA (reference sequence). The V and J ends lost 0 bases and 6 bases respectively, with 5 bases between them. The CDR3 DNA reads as TGCAGTGCTAGAGATACATCTGAAGCTTTCTTT. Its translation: CSARDTSEAFF.

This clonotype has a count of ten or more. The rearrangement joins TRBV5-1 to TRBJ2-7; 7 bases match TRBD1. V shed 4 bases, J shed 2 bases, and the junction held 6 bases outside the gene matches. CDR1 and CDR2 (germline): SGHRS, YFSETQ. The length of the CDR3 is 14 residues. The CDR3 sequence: CASSQGQQTYEQYF. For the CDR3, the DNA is TGCGCCAGCAGCCAGGGACAGCAAACCTACGAGCAGTACTTC.

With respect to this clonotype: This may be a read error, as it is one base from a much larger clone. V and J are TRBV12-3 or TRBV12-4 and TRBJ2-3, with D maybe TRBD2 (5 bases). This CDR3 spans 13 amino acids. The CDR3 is CANSLENSEGQYF. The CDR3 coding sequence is TGTGCCAACAGTTTGGAAAATAGCGAGGGGCAGTATTTT.

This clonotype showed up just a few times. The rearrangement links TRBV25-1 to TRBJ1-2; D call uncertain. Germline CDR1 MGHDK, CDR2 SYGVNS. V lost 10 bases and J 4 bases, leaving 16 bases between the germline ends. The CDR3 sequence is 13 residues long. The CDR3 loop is CATSGTASYGYTF. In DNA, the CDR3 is TGTGCCACTTCCGGAACAGCCAGCTATGGCTACACCTTC.

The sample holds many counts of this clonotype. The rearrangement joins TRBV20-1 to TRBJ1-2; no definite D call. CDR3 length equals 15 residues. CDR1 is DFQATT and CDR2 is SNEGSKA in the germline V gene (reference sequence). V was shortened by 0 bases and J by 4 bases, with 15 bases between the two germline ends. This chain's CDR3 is CSARDSAGYGYGYTF. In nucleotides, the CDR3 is TGCAGTGCTAGAGATAGCGCGGGATATGGCTATGGCTACACCTTC.

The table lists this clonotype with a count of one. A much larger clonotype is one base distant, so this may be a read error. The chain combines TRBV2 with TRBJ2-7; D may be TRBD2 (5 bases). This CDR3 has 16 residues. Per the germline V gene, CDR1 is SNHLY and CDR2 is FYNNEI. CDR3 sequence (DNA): TGTGTCAGCAGTGAAGCCCGGGGTTTGATAGGCTACGAGCAGTACTTC. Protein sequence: CVSSEARGLIGYEQYF. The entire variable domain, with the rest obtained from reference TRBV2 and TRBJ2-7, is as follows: EPEVTQTPSHQVTQMGQEVILRCVPISNHLYFYWYRQILGQKVEFLVSFYNNEISEKSEIFDDQFSVERPDGSNFTLKIRSTKLEDSAMYFCVSSEARGLIGYEQYFGPGTRLTVT.

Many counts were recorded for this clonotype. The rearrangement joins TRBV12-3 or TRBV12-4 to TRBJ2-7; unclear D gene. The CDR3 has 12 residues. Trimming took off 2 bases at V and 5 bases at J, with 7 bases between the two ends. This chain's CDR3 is CASSLNIDEQYF. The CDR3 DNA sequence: TGTGCCAGCAGTTTAAACATCGACGAGCAGTACTTC.

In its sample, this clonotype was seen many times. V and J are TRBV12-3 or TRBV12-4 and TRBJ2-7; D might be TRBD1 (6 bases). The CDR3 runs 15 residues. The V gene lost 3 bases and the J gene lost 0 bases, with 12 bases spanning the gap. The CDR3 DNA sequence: TGTGCCAGCAGTTTGGTGACGGACAGCTCCTACGAGCAGTACTTC. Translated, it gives CASSLVTDSSYEQYF.

The CDR3 DNA reads TGCGCCAGCAGTTCACAGACCGCCGGGGCGATAGATACGCAGTATTTT. The encoded protein is CASSSQTAGAIDTQYF. The chain links TRBV10-1 to TRBJ2-3, with D possibly called TRBD1 or TRBD2 (5 bases each). The V end lost 5 bases, the J end lost 5 bases, and 20 bases lay between the germline ends. The CDR3 length is 16 residues. The germline CDR1 and CDR2 sequences are WNHNN and SYGVQD (reference sequence).

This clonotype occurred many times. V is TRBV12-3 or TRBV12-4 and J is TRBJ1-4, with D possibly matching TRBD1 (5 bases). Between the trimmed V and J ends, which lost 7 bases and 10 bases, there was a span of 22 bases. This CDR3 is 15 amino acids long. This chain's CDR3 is CASMSGLEAWGKLFF. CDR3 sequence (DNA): TGTGCCAGCATGTCGGGACTGGAGGCCTGGGGAAAACTGTTTTTT.

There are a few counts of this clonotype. The CDR3: CASSRQDNYGYTF. The CDR3, as DNA: TGTGCCAGCAGTCGACAGGACAACTATGGCTACACCTTC. The rearrangement joins TRBV7-2 to TRBJ1-2; TRBD1 is a possible D gene (6 bases). CDR1 and CDR2 from the germline V gene are SGHTA and FQGNSA. Trimming pared 6 bases from V and 2 bases from J, leaving 10 bases between. The CDR3 is made up of 13 amino acids.

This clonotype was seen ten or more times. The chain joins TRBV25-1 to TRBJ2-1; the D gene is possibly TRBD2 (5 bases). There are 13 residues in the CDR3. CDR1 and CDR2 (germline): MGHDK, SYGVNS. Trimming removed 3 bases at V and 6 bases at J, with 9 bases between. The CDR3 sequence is CASSDTGSNEQFF. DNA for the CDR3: TGTGCCAGCAGTGATACGGGGTCCAATGAGCAGTTCTTC.

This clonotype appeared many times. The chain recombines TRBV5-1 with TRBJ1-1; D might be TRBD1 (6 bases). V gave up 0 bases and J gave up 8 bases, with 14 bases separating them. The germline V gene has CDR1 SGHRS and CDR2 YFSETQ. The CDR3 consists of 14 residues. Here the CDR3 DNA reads TGCGCCAGCAGCTTGGAGTACAGGGAAGGAGAAGCTTTCTTT. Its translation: CASSLEYREGEAFF.

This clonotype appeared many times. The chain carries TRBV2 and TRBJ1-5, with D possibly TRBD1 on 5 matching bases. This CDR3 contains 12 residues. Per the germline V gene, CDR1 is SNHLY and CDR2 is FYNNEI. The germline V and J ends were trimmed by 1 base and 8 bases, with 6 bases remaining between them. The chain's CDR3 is CASSEGGKPQHF. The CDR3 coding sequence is TGTGCCAGCAGTGAAGGGGGGAAGCCCCAGCATTTT. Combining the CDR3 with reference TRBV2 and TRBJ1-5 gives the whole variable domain EPEVTQTPSHQVTQMGQEVILRCVPISNHLYFYWYRQILGQKVEFLVSFYNNEISEKSEIFDDQFSVERPDGSNFTLKIRSTKLEDSAMYFCASSEGGKPQHFGDGTRLSIL.

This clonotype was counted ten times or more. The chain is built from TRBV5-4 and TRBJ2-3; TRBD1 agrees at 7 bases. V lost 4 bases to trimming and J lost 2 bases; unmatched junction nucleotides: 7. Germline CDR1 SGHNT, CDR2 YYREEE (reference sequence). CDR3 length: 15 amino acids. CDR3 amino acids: CASSETGALTDTQYF. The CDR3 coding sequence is TGTGCCAGCAGCGAAACAGGGGCTCTCACAGATACGCAGTATTTT.

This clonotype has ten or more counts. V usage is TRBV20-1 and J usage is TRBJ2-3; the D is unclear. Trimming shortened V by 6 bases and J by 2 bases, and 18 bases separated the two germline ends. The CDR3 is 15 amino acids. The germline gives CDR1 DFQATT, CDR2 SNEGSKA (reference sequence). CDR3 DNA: TGCAGTGCCCGTGTCCCGGTATCCTCCACAGATACGCAGTATTTT. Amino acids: CSARVPVSSTDTQYF.

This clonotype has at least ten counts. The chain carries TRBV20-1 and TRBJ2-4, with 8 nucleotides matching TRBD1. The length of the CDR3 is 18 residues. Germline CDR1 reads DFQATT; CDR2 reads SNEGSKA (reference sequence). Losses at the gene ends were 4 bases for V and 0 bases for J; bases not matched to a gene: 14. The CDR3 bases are TGCAGTGCTATGACAGGGGACGGGGGCCTTTTAGCCAAAAACATTCAGTACTTC. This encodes CSAMTGDGGLLAKNIQYF.